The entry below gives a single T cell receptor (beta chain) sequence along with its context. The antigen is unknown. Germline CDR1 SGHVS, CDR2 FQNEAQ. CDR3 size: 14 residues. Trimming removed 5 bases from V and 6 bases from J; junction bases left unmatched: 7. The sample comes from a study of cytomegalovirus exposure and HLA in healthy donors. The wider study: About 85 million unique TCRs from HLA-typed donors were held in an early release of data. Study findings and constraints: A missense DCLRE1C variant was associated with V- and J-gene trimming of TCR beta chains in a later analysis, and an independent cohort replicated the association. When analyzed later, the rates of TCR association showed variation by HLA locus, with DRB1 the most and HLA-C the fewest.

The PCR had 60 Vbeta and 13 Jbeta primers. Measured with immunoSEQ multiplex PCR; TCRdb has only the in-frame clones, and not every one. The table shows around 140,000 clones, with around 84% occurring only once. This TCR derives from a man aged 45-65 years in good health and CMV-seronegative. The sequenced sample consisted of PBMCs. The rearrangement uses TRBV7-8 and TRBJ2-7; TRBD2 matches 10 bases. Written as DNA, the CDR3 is TGTGCCAGCAGCCCTAGCGGGGGTCCCTTCGAGCAGTACTTC. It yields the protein CASSPSGGPFEQYF.